One sample yielded the 27 T cell receptor beta chains listed below, sequenced in a study of siplizumab effects on memory and regulatory T cells. Sequencing used immunoSEQ multiplex PCR; TCRdb keeps in-frame clones, though not all of them. In the table there are about 50,000 clones, 85% to 95% of which are singletons. The material sequenced was CD8+ T cells sorted from blood. The receptors were sampled from a human donor in good health.

The J gene is TRBJ2-2, the V gene TRBV7-9; 8 bases fit TRBD1. Germline-derived CDR1 and CDR2 are SEHNR and FQNEAQ (reference sequence). The CDR3 covers 17 residues. After removal of 5 bases from V and 0 bases from J, the junction contained 8 bases not matched to a gene. The CDR3 DNA is TGTGCCAGCAGCACCCCAAGGACAGGGCCGAACACCGGGGAGCTGTTTTTT. Translating gives CASSTPRTGPNTGELFF.

This sequence joins TRBV6-6 and TRBJ1-1; no firm D call. The germline CDR1 and CDR2 sequences are MNHNY and SVGAGI (reference sequence). The germline V and J ends were trimmed by 10 bases and 1 base, with 13 bases remaining between them. The CDR3 consists of 13 residues. The CDR3 region is CATRVLPNTEAFF. Here the CDR3 DNA reads TGTGCCACCCGGGTTTTACCGAACACTGAAGCTTTCTTT.

This chain joins TRBV19 and TRBJ2-1; no clear D gene. Trimming stripped 0 bases from V and 2 bases from J, with 20 bases between. This CDR3 comprises 19 residues. Germline-derived CDR1 and CDR2 are LNHDA and SQIVND (reference sequence). DNA for the CDR3: TGTGCCAGTAGTATAGAAGGGCTAGTCTTTTCCCCTACCTACAATGAGCAGTTCTTC. Amino acids: CASSIEGLVFSPTYNEQFF.

This clone was observed a single time. This sequence joins TRBV4-1 and TRBJ2-7, with a weak D call TRBD1 (5 bases). V lost 1 base and J 3 bases, leaving 19 bases between the germline ends. The length of the CDR3 is 17 residues. In germline, CDR1 is MGHRA, CDR2 YSYEKL. The CDR3 here is CASSQGRAGQTFYEQYF. The CDR3 bases are TGCGCCAGCAGCCAAGGACGCGCAGGACAAACTTTCTACGAGCAGTACTTC.

This chain uses TRBV5-1 with TRBJ1-5, with D perhaps TRBD1 (5 bases). Trimming stripped 2 bases from V and 3 bases from J, with 9 bases between. The CDR3 is 14 residues long. Germline V gives CDR1 SGHRS, CDR2 YFSETQ. CDR3 residues: CASSFGGTNQPQHF. CDR3 DNA sequence: TGCGCCAGCAGCTTTGGAGGGACCAATCAGCCCCAGCATTTT.

This CDR3 is CASAPGTTYEQYF. In nucleotides, the CDR3 is TGTGCCAGCGCCCCCGGGACGACCTACGAGCAGTACTTC. The chain couples TRBV19 to TRBJ2-7; the D gene could be TRBD1 or TRBD2 (5 bases each). This CDR3 has 13 amino acids. Trimming cost V 9 bases and J 2 bases, with 14 bases left between them. Germline V gene lookup returns CDR1 LNHDA and CDR2 SQIVND (reference sequence).

The V call is TRBV5-4, the J call TRBJ2-2; D remains ambiguous. V was trimmed by 9 bases and J by 1 base, leaving 13 bases between them. Germline lookup yields CDR1 SGHNT and CDR2 YYREEE (reference sequence). CDR3 length: 14 residues. CDR3 protein: CATRYLGNTGELFF. Here the CDR3 DNA reads TGTGCCACCCGGTATTTGGGGAACACCGGGGAGCTGTTTTTT.

The rearrangement links TRBV27 to TRBJ2-2; 9 nucleotides align to TRBD2. Per germline, CDR1 MNHEY and CDR2 SMNVEV (reference sequence). The CDR3 is 15 amino acids. J was trimmed by 4 bases and V by 3 bases; bases with no gene match: 3. CDR3 nucleotides: TGTGCCAGCAGTTTCGGCGGGAGGGCCACCGGGGAGCTGTTTTTT. Translating gives CASSFGGRATGELFF.

CDR3 protein: CASSDSSGSVLDTQYF. In DNA, the CDR3 is TGTGCCAGCAGTGACTCTAGCGGGAGTGTACTAGATACGCAGTATTTT. This chain links TRBV6-4 with TRBJ2-3, with TRBD2 matching over 9 bases. CDR3 size: 16 residues. The ends lost 0 bases at V and 5 bases at J; junction bases unmatched: 6. CDR1 is MRHNA, CDR2 SNTAGT, per germline.

The chain recombines TRBV4-1 with TRBJ2-1, with D unresolved. Per germline, CDR1 MGHRA and CDR2 YSYEKL. This CDR3 has 15 amino acids. V shed 4 bases and J shed 12 bases, with 22 bases lying between them. In DNA, the CDR3 is TGCGCCAGCAGCCCACGCAGCTTGTCCAATACGGGGCAGTTCTTC. It is translated as CASSPRSLSNTGQFF.

This clone was seen only once. The chain uses TRBV5-4 and TRBJ2-1, with D unresolved. V dropped 0 bases and J dropped 2 bases, with 9 bases sitting between them. Germline V gene data show CDR1 as SGHNT and CDR2 as YYREEE (reference sequence). This CDR3 is 15 amino acids long. For the CDR3, the DNA is TGTGCCAGCAGCTTGGGACGCCTTACCTACAATGAGCAGTTCTTC. This codes for CASSLGRLTYNEQFF.

The chain combines TRBV19 with TRBJ1-5; the D is unclear. Germline V gives CDR1 LNHDA, CDR2 SQIVND (reference sequence). The V end was cut by 3 bases, the J end by 1 base, with 7 bases between. The CDR3 length is 14 residues. Written as DNA, the CDR3 is TGTGCCAGTAGTATTCCCATGAGCAATCAGCCCCAGCATTTT. Translating gives CASSIPMSNQPQHF.

The chain joins TRBV6-5 to TRBJ2-1; D gene ambiguous. Per germline, CDR1 MNHEY and CDR2 SVGAGI. V lost 6 bases and J 7 bases, leaving 10 bases between the germline ends. The CDR3 totals 12 residues. This chain's CDR3 is CASSPLGNEQFF. The CDR3 DNA reads as TGTGCCAGCAGCCCCCTAGGGAATGAGCAGTTCTTC.

The chain employs TRBV7-4 and TRBJ1-5; D ambiguous. V was clipped by 2 bases and J by 7 bases, with 6 bases between them. The germline V gene has CDR1 SGHVT and CDR2 SQSDAQ. The CDR3 is 12 residues long. CDR3 sequence reads: CASSLSVQPQHF. In DNA, the CDR3 is TGTGCCAGCAGCTTATCGGTCCAGCCCCAGCATTTT.

V gene TRBV6-5 combines with J gene TRBJ2-2, with D unclear. CDR1 and CDR2 (germline): MNHEY, SVGAGI. Between the trimmed V and J ends, which lost 0 bases and 5 bases, there was a span of 1 base. The length of the CDR3 is 12 residues. In DNA form, the CDR3 reads TGTGCCAGCAGTTACTCTACCGGGGAGCTGTTTTTT. Amino acids: CASSYSTGELFF.

This clone was picked up one time. The chain combines TRBV19 with TRBJ2-1; 7 bases match TRBD1. V shed 3 bases and J 9 bases; nucleotides not matched to a gene: 14. The V gene's germline CDR1 is LNHDA and CDR2 SQIVND (reference sequence). The CDR3 sequence is 16 residues long. The CDR3 DNA reads as TGTGCCAGTAGTATTCGCGGGCAGGGGGTTAACGGTGAGCAGTTCTTC. Protein sequence: CASSIRGQGVNGEQFF.

This clone appeared a single time. The DNA for the CDR3 is TGCAGCGTTGTTCCACAGGTTTATGGCTACACCTTC. Its protein is CSVVPQVYGYTF. The chain is built from TRBV29-1 and TRBJ1-2; tentatively, D is TRBD1 (5 bases). The V gene lost 4 bases and the J gene lost 5 bases, with 11 bases spanning the gap. The V gene's germline CDR1 is SQVTM and CDR2 ANQGSEA. The CDR3 has 12 amino acids.

The chain carries TRBV29-1 and TRBJ2-1, with a tentative D call TRBD2 (6 bases). Germline assignment: CDR1 SQVTM and CDR2 ANQGSEA. Deletions cut 8 bases from V and 7 bases from J, with 18 bases between. The CDR3 extends over 13 amino acids. The CDR3 nucleotides read TGCAGCTTCCAGAGGGGTGGGAGGAATGAGCAGTTCTTC. This sequence encodes CSFQRGGRNEQFF.

J is TRBJ1-1 and V is TRBV7-9, with D uncertain. Germline CDR1 is SEHNR and CDR2 is FQNEAQ (reference sequence). Trimming cost V 5 bases and J 2 bases, with 12 bases left between them. CDR3 length: 14 amino acids. The CDR3 reads CASSVERLNTEAFF. For the CDR3, the DNA is TGTGCCAGCAGCGTAGAACGCTTAAACACTGAAGCTTTCTTT.

The count of this clone is one. Other nucleotide sequences from this sample produce the same CDR3. The V gene is TRBV7-6, the J gene TRBJ2-7; TRBD1 aligns across 7 bases. V trimming: 4 bases; J trimming: 0 bases; junction bases outside the gene matches: 21. The CDR3 is 20 residues long. The germline CDR1 and CDR2 sequences are SGHVS and FNYEAQ. CDR3 protein: CASSSQINRQGRYSSYEQYF. CDR3 DNA: TGTGCCAGCAGCTCTCAGATAAACCGACAGGGAAGATATAGCTCCTACGAGCAGTACTTC.

Judged by abundance, this clone is medium-sized (0.01 to 0.1%). The chain employs TRBV5-5 and TRBJ2-5; D not certain. Germline lookup yields CDR1 SGHKS and CDR2 YYEKEE (reference sequence). V was cut by 0 bases and J by 2 bases, with 14 bases left in between. This CDR3 comprises 16 residues. The CDR3 DNA reads TGTGCCAGCAGCTTGGAAGTGGCAGGCCCACAAGAGACCCAGTACTTC. It yields the protein CASSLEVAGPQETQYF.

The gene calls are TRBV4-2 and TRBJ2-1; D is undetermined. The CDR3 sequence is 14 residues long. Germline V gene lookup returns CDR1 LGHNA and CDR2 YNFKEQ. V was cut by 3 bases and J by 5 bases, with 11 bases left in between. The CDR3 DNA reads TGTGCCAGCAGCCAGTCCCGTTGGGACAATGAGCAGTTCTTC. Protein: CASSQSRWDNEQFF.

CDR3 sequence (DNA): TGTGCCAGCAGCCTGGCGGGACTTGGGGGCGAGCAGTACTTC. Residues: CASSLAGLGGEQYF. The chain recombines TRBV14 with TRBJ2-7, with a possible D match to TRBD2 (6 bases). This CDR3 has 14 residues. Between the trimmed V and J ends, which lost 4 bases and 6 bases, there was a span of 16 bases. CDR1 is SGHDN and CDR2 is FVKESK in the germline V gene.

This clone has just one count. The V call is TRBV29-1, the J call TRBJ2-2, with D hard to call. This CDR3 comprises 14 residues. Trimming took off 0 bases at V and 7 bases at J, with 12 bases between the two ends. Per the germline V gene, CDR1 is SQVTM and CDR2 is ANQGSEA. As DNA, the CDR3 is TGCAGCGTTGAAGATCCCCAGGTCGGCGGGGAGCTGTTTTTT. Residues: CSVEDPQVGGELFF.

V and J are TRBV6-5 and TRBJ2-3; TRBD1 or TRBD2 may be the D gene (5 bases each). Germline CDR1 reads MNHEY; CDR2 reads SVGAGI. The CDR3 contains 15 residues. V lost 8 bases, J lost 2 bases, and 17 bases lay in between. CDR3 DNA: TGTGCCAGCGGCCAGGGAGAATGGGACACAGATACGCAGTATTTT. It encodes CASGQGEWDTDTQYF.

The chain links TRBV15 to TRBJ1-3; no clear D gene. CDR3 size: 17 residues. V lost 1 base to trimming and J lost 6 bases, with 19 bases between them. Germline loops: CDR1 LNHNV, CDR2 YYDKDF (reference sequence). This CDR3 is CATSRGLALGSENTIYF. CDR3 coding DNA: TGTGCCACCAGCAGAGGCCTCGCCCTAGGGTCGGAAAACACCATATATTTT.

The rearrangement uses TRBV5-5 and TRBJ1-2, with TRBD1 as a possible D gene (6 bases). The germline gives CDR1 SGHKS, CDR2 YYEKEE (reference sequence). Trimming left V 1 base short and J 6 bases short, with 10 bases between. CDR3 length equals 13 residues. CDR3: CASSLLAGDGYTF. CDR3 bases: TGTGCCAGCAGCTTGTTGGCAGGGGATGGCTACACCTTC.